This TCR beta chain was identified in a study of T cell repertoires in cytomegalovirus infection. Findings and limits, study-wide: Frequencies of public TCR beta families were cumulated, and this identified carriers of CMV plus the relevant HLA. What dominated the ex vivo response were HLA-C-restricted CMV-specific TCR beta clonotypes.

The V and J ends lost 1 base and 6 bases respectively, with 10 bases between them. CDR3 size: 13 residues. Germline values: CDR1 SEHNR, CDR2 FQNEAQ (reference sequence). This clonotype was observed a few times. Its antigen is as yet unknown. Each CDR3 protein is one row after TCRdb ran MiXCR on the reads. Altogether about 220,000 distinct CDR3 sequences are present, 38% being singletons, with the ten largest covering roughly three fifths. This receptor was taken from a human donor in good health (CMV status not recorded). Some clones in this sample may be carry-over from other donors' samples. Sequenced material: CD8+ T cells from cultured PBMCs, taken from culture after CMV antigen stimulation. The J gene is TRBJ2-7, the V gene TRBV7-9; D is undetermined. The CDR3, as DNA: TGTGCCAGCAGCTTAGGAAGAATCGGCGAGCAGTACTTC. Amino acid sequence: CASSLGRIGEQYF.